This entry lists 27 T cell receptor beta chains sequenced from one sample in a study of blood T cell repertoires in COVID-19. Generated by immunoSEQ multiplex PCR, the TCRdb table keeps only in-frame clones and is missing some. The sample includes over 150,000 clones, about 88% of them seen just once. Sample: peripheral blood. The receptors were sampled from a woman in her fifties or sixties with COVID-19, enrolled during active disease.

The CDR3 loop reads CASSSQGILEQFF. The DNA for the CDR3 is TGTGCCAGCAGCTCCCAGGGGATACTTGAGCAGTTCTTC. This sequence joins TRBV5-4 and TRBJ2-1, with D maybe TRBD1 (6 bases). V lost 3 bases, J lost 9 bases, and 13 bases lay in between. The CDR3 runs to 13 residues. Germline-derived CDR1 and CDR2 are SGHNT and YYREEE (reference sequence).

This clone was picked up a small number of times. The CDR3 DNA sequence: TGTGCCAGCAGTTTTAGCGTACAAGAGACCCAGTACTTC. Translation: CASSFSVQETQYF. The chain uses TRBV27 and TRBJ2-5; tentative D call: TRBD2 (5 bases). Trimming cost V 3 bases and J 2 bases, with 7 bases left between them. This CDR3 has 13 residues. Germline loops: CDR1 MNHEY, CDR2 SMNVEV (reference sequence).

The J gene is TRBJ1-1, the V gene TRBV6-1; D may be TRBD1 (6 bases). The CDR3 is 16 amino acids. With 2 bases removed from V and 1 base from J, the gap between germline ends came to 14 bases. The germline CDR1 and CDR2 sequences are MNHNS and SASEGT. The DNA of the CDR3 is TGTGCCAGCAGTGAACGACCACAGGGCCGGAACACTGAAGCTTTCTTT. This encodes CASSERPQGRNTEAFF.

The chain uses TRBV6-5 and TRBJ2-1; TRBD1 matches at 9 bases. The V gene end was trimmed by 6 bases and the J gene end by 8 bases; junction bases not matched to a gene: 8. The CDR3 runs to 14 residues. Germline V gene data show CDR1 as MNHEY and CDR2 as SVGAGI. The CDR3 bases are TGTGCCAGCAGACCGGGACAGGGTTGGTATGAGCAGTTCTTC. Translating it yields CASRPGQGWYEQFF.

This clone was seen a single time. The rearrangement uses TRBV6-2 or TRBV6-3 and TRBJ2-1, with D uncertain. Germline V gives CDR1 MNHEY, CDR2 SVGEGT. Trimming left V 6 bases short and J 9 bases short, with 12 bases between. The CDR3 is made up of 12 amino acids. The CDR3 region is CASSSLVSEQFF. DNA of the CDR3: TGTGCCAGCAGCTCCTTGGTGAGTGAGCAGTTCTTC.

The chain links TRBV9 to TRBJ2-1; TRBD1 matches 8 bases. CDR3 size: 13 residues. In germline, CDR1 is SGDLS, CDR2 YYNGEE. V gave up 4 bases and J gave up 6 bases; unmatched junction bases: 3. The CDR3 DNA follows: TGTGCCAGCAGCCCTGACAGGGGCAATGAGCAGTTCTTC. Translated, it gives CASSPDRGNEQFF.

The chain combines TRBV7-9 with TRBJ2-7; possibly TRBD1 for D (6 bases). Trimming pared 2 bases from V and 2 bases from J, leaving 13 bases between. Per germline, CDR1 SEHNR and CDR2 FQNEAQ (reference sequence). The CDR3 covers 15 residues. The DNA of the CDR3 is TGTGCCAGCAGCTTAAGGACAGACCCACCCTACGAGCAGTACGTC. It specifies CASSLRTDPPYEQYV.

The chain links TRBV6-5 to TRBJ2-4, with D possibly being TRBD1 (5 bases). The CDR3 loop spans 15 amino acids. CDR1 is MNHEY, CDR2 SVGAGI, per germline. V was clipped by 2 bases and J by 0 bases, with 8 bases between them. The CDR3 bases are TGTGCCAGCAGTTACAGGGGTCTAGCCAAAAACATTCAGTACTTC. Residues: CASSYRGLAKNIQYF.

The chain joins TRBV24-1 to TRBJ1-5, with D uncertain. Germline CDR1 is KGHDR and CDR2 is SFDVKD. The CDR3 totals 15 residues. The germline V and J ends were trimmed by 7 bases and 4 bases, with 16 bases remaining between them. CDR3 amino acids: CATSKDGVRNQPQHF. The CDR3 DNA reads TGTGCCACCAGCAAGGACGGGGTCAGAAATCAGCCCCAGCATTTT.

The chain carries TRBV9 and TRBJ2-7, with 8 positions matching TRBD1. CDR1 is SGDLS, CDR2 YYNGEE, per germline. The CDR3 has 13 residues. The ends lost 3 bases at V and 2 bases at J; junction bases unmatched: 1. The CDR3 loop is CASSAQGAYEQYF. CDR3 in DNA: TGTGCCAGCAGCGCACAGGGGGCCTACGAGCAGTACTTC.

Here the CDR3 reads CASSFADSGGRNEKLFF. In DNA form, the CDR3 reads TGTGCCAGCAGCTTCGCCGACTCAGGGGGCCGGAATGAAAAACTGTTTTTT. V is TRBV7-9 and J is TRBJ1-4; TRBD1 agrees at 8 bases. Germline CDR1 and CDR2: SEHNR and FQNEAQ (reference sequence). The CDR3 has 17 amino acids. With V trimmed by 3 bases and J by 5 bases, 11 bases remained unmatched.

V is TRBV19 and J is TRBJ2-4; tentatively, D is TRBD1 (6 bases). V was cut by 6 bases and J by 4 bases, with 16 bases left in between. CDR1 and CDR2 (germline): LNHDA, SQIVND (reference sequence). This CDR3 spans 15 amino acids. The CDR3 bases are TGTGCCAGTAGCCGCCCCGGACAGCTAAAAAACATTCAGTACTTC. Protein product: CASSRPGQLKNIQYF.

This clone showed up just a few times. The chain links TRBV6-2 or TRBV6-3 to TRBJ2-1; 12 bases align to TRBD1. This CDR3 has 15 amino acids. Trimming took 4 bases from V and 6 from J; bases not matched to a gene: 4. Looked up from germline, CDR1 is MNHEY and CDR2 is SVGEGT. DNA for the CDR3: TGTGCCAGCAGTTTAGGGGACAGGGGGCTCAATGAGCAGTTCTTC. Protein sequence: CASSLGDRGLNEQFF.

This rearrangement joins TRBV7-9 to TRBJ1-1, with 12 positions matching TRBD1. The CDR3 covers 16 residues. The V segment lost 5 bases and the J segment 10 bases; nucleotides outside the gene matches: 14. The germline V gene has CDR1 SEHNR and CDR2 FQNEAQ (reference sequence). The CDR3 DNA follows: TGTGCCAGCAGCCGCCAGGGACAGGGGGCGGAATGGGTAGCTTTCTTT. Protein sequence: CASSRQGQGAEWVAFF.

This clone was counted once. This chain uses TRBV6-5 with TRBJ1-4; possibly TRBD1 for D (5 bases). The CDR3 consists of 13 residues. The V gene's germline CDR1 is MNHEY and CDR2 SVGAGI. Trimming took off 5 bases at V and 8 bases at J, with 12 bases between the two ends. CDR3 region: CASSRWGGEKLFF. CDR3 nucleotide sequence: TGTGCCAGCAGTCGTTGGGGCGGAGAAAAACTGTTTTTT.

The chain links TRBV3-1 (or the pseudogene TRBV3-2) to TRBJ1-5, with a weak D call TRBD1 (6 bases). The CDR3 is 16 amino acids. Germline values: CDR1 LGHDT, CDR2 YNNKEL (reference sequence). V lost 4 bases, J lost 2 bases, and 15 bases lay in between. The CDR3 sequence is CASSPTPGVGNQPQHF. CDR3 DNA: TGTGCCAGCAGCCCCACCCCAGGGGTAGGCAATCAGCCCCAGCATTTT.

The chain employs TRBV11-2 and TRBJ2-3, with a tentative D call TRBD1 (6 bases). CDR3 length: 15 amino acids. CDR1 and CDR2 from the germline V gene are SGHAT and FQNNGV. Trimming cost V 1 base and J 3 bases, with 11 bases left between them. CDR3 amino acids: CASSLGTTGTDTQYF. CDR3 coding DNA: TGTGCCAGCAGCTTAGGGACCACAGGGACAGATACGCAGTATTTT. The variable domain in full, with the rest retrieved from reference TRBV11-2 and TRBJ2-3, is EAGVAQSPRYKIIEKRQSVAFWCNPISGHATLYWYQQILGQGPKLLIQFQNNGVVDDSQLPKDRFSAERLKGVDSTLKIQPAKLEDSAVYLCASSLGTTGTDTQYFGPGTRLTVL.

This clone was seen just once. This sequence joins TRBV5-1 and TRBJ2-2; no clear D. V was shortened by 5 bases and J by 2 bases, with 16 bases between the two germline ends. Germline assignment: CDR1 SGHRS and CDR2 YFSETQ. This CDR3 comprises 16 residues. Here the CDR3 reads CASSLAHSLNTGELFF. The CDR3 DNA reads as TGCGCCAGCAGTCTCGCTCATAGCCTTAACACCGGGGAGCTGTTTTTT.

This clone was counted many times. The V call is TRBV7-8, the J call TRBJ2-2; TRBD1 is a possible D gene (6 bases). This CDR3 contains 15 residues. Germline V gives CDR1 SGHVS, CDR2 FQNEAQ. Trimming took off 1 base at V and 4 bases at J, with 10 bases between the two ends. CDR3 in DNA: TGTGCCAGCAGCTTAGGAGGGGGAATCACCGGGGAGCTGTTTTTT. Translated, it gives CASSLGGGITGELFF.

The J gene is TRBJ2-2, the V gene TRBV5-8, with D tentatively TRBD2 (6 bases). The CDR3 consists of 14 residues. The V gene's germline CDR1 is SGHTS and CDR2 YDEGEE. Deletions cut 2 bases from V and 3 bases from J, with 8 bases between. CDR3 sequence (DNA): TGTGCCAGCAGCTTCGGACTATACACCGGGGAGCTGTTTTTT. This codes for CASSFGLYTGELFF.

This sequence joins TRBV19 and TRBJ1-5, with a tentative D call TRBD1 (6 bases). The CDR3 has 15 amino acids. Germline V lookup: CDR1 LNHDA, CDR2 SQIVND (reference sequence). Trimming removed 0 bases at V and 7 bases at J, with 13 bases between. CDR3 residues: CASSIESGERQPQHF. For the CDR3, the DNA is TGTGCCAGTAGTATAGAGTCAGGGGAACGGCAGCCCCAGCATTTT.

J is TRBJ2-7 and V is TRBV18; possible D gene TRBD1, 6 bases. Trimming removed 3 bases from V and 1 base from J, with 10 bases in between. The CDR3 is 14 residues long. Germline-derived CDR1 and CDR2 are KGHSH and LQKENI. This CDR3 is CASSPRTASYEQYV. The DNA of the CDR3 is TGTGCCAGCTCACCCCGGACAGCTTCCTACGAGCAGTACGTC.

The V call is TRBV6-2 or TRBV6-3, the J call TRBJ1-2; D unresolved. The germline V gene encodes CDR1 MNHEY and CDR2 SVGEGT. The V gene lost 0 bases and the J gene lost 2 bases, with 7 bases spanning the gap. CDR3 length: 14 amino acids. In DNA, the CDR3 is TGTGCCAGCAGTTACTCGACTGTAAACTATGGCTACACCTTC. As protein: CASSYSTVNYGYTF.

The J gene is TRBJ1-1, the V gene TRBV5-1; no clear D. CDR3 length equals 12 residues. V lost 5 bases and J lost 6, with 11 bases in between. Germline V gene lookup returns CDR1 SGHRS and CDR2 YFSETQ. The CDR3 protein is CASRGEGPEAFF. CDR3 nucleotide sequence: TGCGCCAGCAGGGGAGAGGGCCCTGAAGCTTTCTTT.

This rearrangement joins TRBV5-1 to TRBJ1-2; 7 nucleotides match TRBD1. The junction had 20 bases not matched to a gene; V was cut back by 0 bases and J by 3 bases. There are 20 residues in the CDR3. The germline gives CDR1 SGHRS, CDR2 YFSETQ. CDR3 nucleotides: TGCGCCAGCAGCTTGGACGGGGTCGTACTGACAGGGAGGTTCGACTATGGCTACACCTTC. This gives the protein CASSLDGVVLTGRFDYGYTF. The full variable domain, its missing parts supplied by reference TRBV5-1 and TRBJ1-2, is KAGVTQTPRYLIKTRGQQVTLSCSPISGHRSVSWYQQTPGQGLQFLFEYFSETQRNKGNFPGRFSGRQFSNSRSEMNVSTLELGDSALYLCASSLDGVVLTGRFDYGYTFGSGTRLTVV.

The V gene is TRBV6-2 or TRBV6-3, the J gene TRBJ1-1; no reliable D call. The CDR3 covers 14 residues. Germline V gene data show CDR1 as MNHEY and CDR2 as SVGEGT. V gave up 6 bases and J gave up 0 bases, with 11 bases separating them. CDR3 nucleotides: TGTGCCAGCAGCCGTCCCTCGGTGAACACTGAAGCTTTCTTT. Translation gives CASSRPSVNTEAFF.

The genes are TRBV5-1 and TRBJ2-6, with a weak D call TRBD1 (6 bases). The V gene lost 2 bases and the J gene lost 1 base, with 10 bases spanning the gap. Germline-derived CDR1 and CDR2 are SGHRS and YFSETQ. This CDR3 is built from 16 residues. In DNA form, the CDR3 reads TGCGCCAGCAGCTTAACCGGGACATCTGGGGCCAACGTCCTGACTTTC. Translating gives CASSLTGTSGANVLTF.